These 30 T cell receptor beta chains share one sample of origin, sequenced in a study of technical replicates of blood from four donors. Only in-frame clones appear in the TCRdb table, and some are missing; sequencing was by immunoSEQ multiplex PCR. Counted here are under 90,000 clones, roughly 94% occurring once; the ten biggest clones make up roughly 0.25%. What was sequenced was T cells isolated from PBMCs. The source is a human donor in good health.

The genes are TRBV2 and TRBJ1-3; perhaps TRBD1 as D (6 bases). Germline V gene sequence: CDR1 SNHLY, CDR2 FYNNEI. CDR3 length: 14 amino acids. V lost 2 bases and J lost 2, with 7 bases in between. CDR3 DNA sequence: TGTGCCAGCAGTGAACCAGGGGCTGGAAACACCATATATTTT. Translating gives CASSEPGAGNTIYF.

The V call is TRBV5-4, the J call TRBJ1-4; no definite D call. The CDR3 covers 15 residues. Germline V gives CDR1 SGHNT, CDR2 YYREEE (reference sequence). The V end was cut by 0 bases, the J end by 3 bases, with 9 bases between. CDR3 in DNA: TGTGCCAGCAGCTTGGGAACAGTGGCTAATGAAAAACTGTTTTTT. Its translation: CASSLGTVANEKLFF.

This sequence joins TRBV13 and TRBJ2-4, with 8 bases matching TRBD2. The CDR3 loop spans 13 amino acids. Germline CDR1 PRHDT, CDR2 FYEKMQ (reference sequence). V lost 4 bases and J lost 11; bases outside the gene matches: 7. Here the CDR3 DNA reads TGTGCCAGCAGCTCACTAGCGGCGGCGGTTCAGTACTTC. Translation: CASSSLAAAVQYF.

The rearrangement links TRBV27 to TRBJ2-4; TRBD1 agrees at 10 bases. CDR1 MNHEY and CDR2 SMNVEV come from the germline V gene (reference sequence). There are 15 residues in the CDR3. V lost 5 bases to trimming and J lost 8 bases; unmatched junction nucleotides: 9. The CDR3 is CASSLVGTGVDIQYF. The CDR3 DNA sequence: TGTGCCAGCAGTCTAGTAGGGACAGGGGTTGACATTCAGTACTTC.

V is TRBV11-2 and J is TRBJ2-3; a weak D match, TRBD2 (6 bases). V was trimmed by 5 bases and J by 6 bases, leaving 18 bases between them. Germline CDR1 and CDR2: SGHAT and FQNNGV. This CDR3 is built from 15 residues. The CDR3 nucleotides read TGTGCCAGCAGCCCCCACTCGCGGGAATCTGATACGCAGTATTTT. It specifies CASSPHSRESDTQYF.

This clone appeared a single time. The V call is TRBV6-5, the J call TRBJ1-2, with no clear D. Trimming shortened V by 5 bases and J by 3 bases, and 16 bases separated the two germline ends. This CDR3 has 15 residues. The germline gives CDR1 MNHEY, CDR2 SVGAGI. The CDR3 loop is CASSTDPGYDYGYTF. The CDR3 DNA sequence: TGTGCCAGCAGTACAGACCCGGGATACGACTATGGCTACACCTTC.

The gene calls are TRBV2 and TRBJ2-3, with TRBD2 matching over 7 bases. Trimming took 6 bases from V and 0 from J; bases not matched to a gene: 9. Germline V gene lookup returns CDR1 SNHLY and CDR2 FYNNEI. There are 16 residues in the CDR3. The chain's CDR3 is CASRQSSGLSTDTQYF. CDR3 coding DNA: TGTGCCAGCAGACAAAGTAGCGGGCTGAGCACAGATACGCAGTATTTT.

The chain joins TRBV6-5 to TRBJ2-2, with D possibly being TRBD2 (6 bases). Germline CDR1 is MNHEY and CDR2 is SVGAGI. The CDR3 is made up of 13 amino acids. The CDR3 nucleotides are TGTCAAAGCGGGCGATTTTCCACCGGGGAGCTGTTTTTT. It translates to CQSGRFSTGELFF.

This clone was seen once. This chain links TRBV7-8 with TRBJ1-4, with TRBD1 matching 7 bases. Germline V gives CDR1 SGHVS, CDR2 FQNEAQ. The CDR3 runs to 18 residues. V shed 4 bases and J 0 bases; nucleotides not matched to a gene: 11. CDR3 DNA sequence: TGTGCCAGCAGCTGGGTTAGCGGGACAGTTGCAACTAATGAAAAACTGTTTTTT. It specifies CASSWVSGTVATNEKLFF. Full variable domain (outside the CDR3, taken from reference TRBV7-8 and TRBJ1-4): GAGVSQSPRYKVAKRGQDVALRCDPISGHVSLFWYQQALGQGPEFLTYFQNEAQLDKSGLPSDRFFAERPEGSVSTLKIQRTQQEDSAVYLCASSWVSGTVATNEKLFFGSGTQLSVL.

This sequence joins TRBV5-4 and TRBJ1-2; TRBD1 might be the D (6 bases). The CDR3 is made up of 14 amino acids. CDR1 SGHNT and CDR2 YYREEE come from the germline V gene (reference sequence). The V end was cut by 4 bases, the J end by 4 bases, with 14 bases between. The DNA for the CDR3 is TGTGCCAGCAGCACCGGACAGACGAGCTATGGCTACACCTTC. Protein: CASSTGQTSYGYTF.

This clone was observed a few times. This chain uses TRBV6-1 with TRBJ2-7; TRBD2 might be the D (7 bases). Trimming shortened V by 8 bases and J by 4 bases, and 18 bases separated the two germline ends. CDR3 size: 14 residues. The germline V gene has CDR1 MNHNS and CDR2 SASEGT. CDR3 amino acids: CASAGAGALYEQYF. Here the CDR3 DNA reads TGTGCCAGCGCGGGGGCAGGGGCATTATACGAGCAGTACTTC.

The chain joins TRBV27 to TRBJ1-2; the D gene is possibly TRBD1 (6 bases). V shed 3 bases and J shed 5 bases, with 16 bases lying between them. CDR1 and CDR2 from the germline V gene are MNHEY and SMNVEV (reference sequence). CDR3 length equals 15 residues. DNA of the CDR3: TGTGCCAGCAGTTTCCTCGACAGGCGTTCTTATGGCTACACCTTC. Protein: CASSFLDRRSYGYTF.

V and J are TRBV5-1 and TRBJ2-1; 7 bases are a match to TRBD1. CDR3 length: 18 residues. Germline V gene sequence: CDR1 SGHRS, CDR2 YFSETQ. V trimming: 4 bases; J trimming: 0 bases; junction bases outside the gene matches: 13. CDR3 region: CASSGLGAQGVSYNEQFF. The DNA of the CDR3 is TGCGCCAGCAGCGGCCTGGGGGCCCAGGGGGTCTCCTACAATGAGCAGTTCTTC. The full variable domain, rest sourced from reference TRBV5-1 and TRBJ2-1, is KAGVTQTPRYLIKTRGQQVTLSCSPISGHRSVSWYQQTPGQGLQFLFEYFSETQRNKGNFPGRFSGRQFSNSRSEMNVSTLELGDSALYLCASSGLGAQGVSYNEQFFGPGTRLTVL.

CDR3 in amino acids: CASSPARGHEQFF. The DNA for the CDR3 is TGTGCCAGCTCACCAGCCAGGGGGCATGAGCAGTTCTTC. The chain has TRBV18 and TRBJ2-1; TRBD1 aligns across 8 bases. V trimming: 2 bases; J trimming: 8 bases; junction bases outside the gene matches: 2. The germline CDR1 and CDR2 sequences are KGHSH and LQKENI. This CDR3 is built from 13 residues.

This sequence joins TRBV2 and TRBJ1-5; 9 bases map to TRBD1. V was pared by 5 bases and J by 4 bases, with 12 bases of the junction left unmatched. The CDR3 is made up of 17 amino acids. CDR1 and CDR2 (germline): SNHLY, FYNNEI. CDR3 region: CASSLTGGQGGNQPQHF. Written as DNA, the CDR3 is TGTGCCAGCAGTCTAACGGGGGGACAGGGTGGAAATCAGCCCCAGCATTTT.

The chain uses TRBV2 and TRBJ2-3; 7 nucleotides match TRBD2. The CDR3 runs 14 residues. The germline CDR1 and CDR2 sequences are SNHLY and FYNNEI. J lost 5 bases, V lost 7 bases, and 9 bases had no gene match. The CDR3 region has the DNA TGTGCCAGCATGGGGGAGGGCGGAATAGATACGCAGTATTTT. Protein product: CASMGEGGIDTQYF.

The rearrangement joins TRBV25-1 to TRBJ2-5, with TRBD1 identical over 8 bases. The V gene's germline CDR1 is MGHDK and CDR2 SYGVNS. With 2 bases clipped from V and 2 bases from J, the junction kept 1 base outside the gene matches. The CDR3 is 14 amino acids. CDR3 sequence (DNA): TGTGCCAGCAGTGAAGGACAGGGTCAAGAGACCCAGTACTTC. As protein: CASSEGQGQETQYF.

J is TRBJ1-1 and V is TRBV11-2, with D hard to call. Per germline, CDR1 SGHAT and CDR2 FQNNGV. The CDR3 runs to 14 residues. V lost 3 bases to trimming and J lost 3 bases, with 11 bases between them. The CDR3 nucleotides read TGTGCCAGCAGCTTTTCCCGTAGTTACACTGAAGCTTTCTTT. Its protein is CASSFSRSYTEAFF.

The rearrangement joins TRBV5-1 to TRBJ2-1; D perhaps matches TRBD2 (5 bases). The CDR3 contains 12 residues. From germline, CDR1 is SGHRS and CDR2 YFSETQ. Trimming removed 10 bases at V and 2 bases at J, with 10 bases between. In nucleotides, the CDR3 is TGCGCCCCACTAGGACCCTACAATGAGCAGTTCTTC. Translated: CAPLGPYNEQFF.

The chain recombines TRBV6-1 with TRBJ1-1; D perhaps matches TRBD1 (6 bases). Germline values: CDR1 MNHNS, CDR2 SASEGT. The V end was cut by 8 bases, the J end by 2 bases, with 12 bases between. CDR3 length: 13 amino acids. The CDR3 protein is CASVGQTNTEAFF. CDR3 DNA: TGTGCCAGCGTAGGACAGACCAACACTGAAGCTTTCTTT.

The V call is TRBV5-1, the J call TRBJ2-7; D perhaps matches TRBD2 (6 bases). CDR1 SGHRS and CDR2 YFSETQ come from the germline V gene. V lost 5 bases and J lost 3, with 12 bases in between. This CDR3 comprises 13 residues. DNA of the CDR3: TGCGCCAGCAGTCGGGGGTACGGCTACGAGCAGTACTTC. This sequence encodes CASSRGYGYEQYF.

A single count supports this clone. The V and J genes are TRBV29-1 and TRBJ2-7, with D possibly TRBD2 on 6 matching bases. V lost 4 bases to trimming and J lost 2 bases, with 12 bases between them. Germline V gene sequence: CDR1 SQVTM, CDR2 ANQGSEA. The CDR3 is 13 amino acids. CDR3 region: CSVVLAGAYEQYF. The CDR3 nucleotides are TGCAGCGTTGTACTAGCAGGCGCCTACGAGCAGTACTTC.

This clone occurred a few times. The chain uses TRBV27 and TRBJ2-7; no reliable D call. There are 13 residues in the CDR3. Germline assignment: CDR1 MNHEY and CDR2 SMNVEV (reference sequence). V shed 0 bases and J shed 4 bases, with 7 bases lying between them. In DNA, the CDR3 is TGTGCCAGCAGTTTATCGGCCCATTACGAGCAGTACTTC. It encodes CASSLSAHYEQYF.

The chain has TRBV19 and TRBJ1-4, with D tentatively TRBD1 (5 bases). This CDR3 comprises 15 residues. Trimming cost V 4 bases and J 8 bases, with 17 bases left between them. The germline V gene has CDR1 LNHDA and CDR2 SQIVND (reference sequence). DNA for the CDR3: TGTGCCAGTAGTACCTCCGGGACTTATTTCGAAAAACTGTTTTTT. It is translated as CASSTSGTYFEKLFF.

This sequence joins TRBV5-7 and TRBJ2-1; D remains ambiguous. TRBV5-7 qualifies as an ORF whose function is uncertain. Deletions cut 2 bases from V and 0 bases from J, with 9 bases between. The CDR3 sequence is 15 residues long. The CDR3 sequence is CASSFGESSYNEQFF. For the CDR3, the DNA is TGTGCCAGCAGCTTTGGAGAAAGCTCCTACAATGAGCAGTTCTTC.

The rearrangement links TRBV19 to TRBJ2-6; TRBD2 aligns across 7 bases. This CDR3 is 14 amino acids long. J was trimmed by 3 bases and V by 7 bases; bases with no gene match: 3. The V gene's germline CDR1 is LNHDA and CDR2 SQIVND (reference sequence). CDR3 nucleotide sequence: TGTGCCAGTATGGGAGGGTTTGGGGCCAACGTCCTGACTTTC. Residues: CASMGGFGANVLTF.

The rearrangement links TRBV30 to TRBJ2-3; 8 bases map to TRBD2. The CDR3 covers 15 residues. V shed 2 bases, J shed 1 base, and the junction held 5 bases outside the gene matches. Germline V gives CDR1 GTSNPN, CDR2 SVGIG (reference sequence). The DNA of the CDR3 is TGTGCCTGGAGTCACGGGCGGGGGGGCACAGATACGCAGTATTTT. This encodes CAWSHGRGGTDTQYF. Looking up the rest from reference TRBV30 and TRBJ2-3 gives the full variable domain: SQTIHQWPATLVQPVGSPLSLECTVEGTSNPNLYWYRQAAGRGLQLLFYSVGIGQISSEVPQNLSASRPQDRQFILSSKKLLLSDSGFYLCAWSHGRGGTDTQYFGPGTRLTVL.

J is TRBJ1-5 and V is TRBV18; 8 bases are a match to TRBD1. The V segment lost 4 bases and the J segment 1 base; nucleotides outside the gene matches: 0. This CDR3 comprises 14 residues. The germline gives CDR1 KGHSH, CDR2 LQKENI. For the CDR3, the DNA is TGTGCCAGCTCACGACAGGGGAGCAATCAGCCCCAGCATTTT. Protein sequence: CASSRQGSNQPQHF.

The chain carries TRBV5-1 and TRBJ1-1; TRBD1 might be the D (5 bases). Germline V gives CDR1 SGHRS, CDR2 YFSETQ. Trimming took 0 bases from V and 4 from J, leaving 16 bases between them. This CDR3 spans 16 amino acids. In DNA form, the CDR3 reads TGCGCCAGCAGCTTGGCCATTCAAGGAGGGGCCACTGAAGCTTTCTTT. Protein product: CASSLAIQGGATEAFF.

This chain joins TRBV19 and TRBJ1-2; TRBD1 matches 8 bases. Germline V gene data show CDR1 as LNHDA and CDR2 as SQIVND (reference sequence). CDR3 length equals 17 residues. The junction had 16 bases not matched to a gene; V was cut back by 6 bases and J by 4 bases. For the CDR3, the DNA is TGTGCCAGTAGGTTGGGGACAGGACAGTCTTGGCGCTATGGCTACACCTTC. Its protein product is CASRLGTGQSWRYGYTF.